The 5 T cell receptor beta chains presented below share a single source sample, sequenced in a study of preoperative IRX-2 immunotherapy in early breast cancer. Regarding treatment: preoperative locoregional IRX-2 cytokine immunotherapy. Repertoires were generated with immunoSEQ multiplex PCR, while TCRdb's copy carries only in-frame clones and drops some. The sample records about 43,000 clones, roughly 95% being singletons. Sequences were derived from tumor tissue, sampled after IRX-2 immunotherapy. These receptors came from a human donor with breast cancer.

This chain links TRBV7-6 with TRBJ2-7; 7 nucleotides match TRBD1. This CDR3 has 15 residues. Trimming at V came to 4 bases and at J to 3 bases, leaving 9 bases not matched to a gene. The V gene's germline CDR1 is SGHVS and CDR2 FNYEAQ. The CDR3 region is CASSSPGTVHYEQYF. CDR3 in DNA: TGTGCCAGCAGCTCCCCCGGGACAGTACACTACGAGCAGTACTTC.

The chain is built from TRBV7-2 and TRBJ2-7, with D perhaps matching TRBD2 (6 bases). CDR3 length: 13 residues. Looked up from germline, CDR1 is SGHTA and CDR2 is FQGNSA. Trimming left V 2 bases short and J 7 bases short, with 12 bases between. CDR3 DNA sequence: TGTGCCAGCAGCTTATATTGGGCGGGGGAGCAGTACTTC. This translates into CASSLYWAGEQYF.

This chain connects TRBV7-2 to TRBJ2-7; possibly TRBD1 or TRBD2 for D (7 bases each). Germline loops: CDR1 SGHTA, CDR2 FQGNSA. V was clipped by 6 bases and J by 5 bases, with 17 bases between them. This CDR3 is built from 14 residues. CDR3 nucleotides: TGTGCCAGCAGTCCTAGGGGGCTAGCGGACGAGCAGTACTTC. Translating it yields CASSPRGLADEQYF.

The genes are TRBV6-6 and TRBJ2-7, with 8 bases lining up with TRBD1. Per the germline V gene, CDR1 is MNHNY and CDR2 is SVGAGI (reference sequence). J lost 4 bases, V lost 5 bases, and 10 bases had no gene match. CDR3 size: 15 residues. DNA for the CDR3: TGTGCCAGCAGTCAGGGGGCAGGGGGCGGTTACGAGCAGTACTTC. It codes for CASSQGAGGGYEQYF.

CDR3 nucleotides: TGTGCCAGCAGCTGGGACAGGGCCCGAAAGGATGGCTACACCTTC. Amino acids: CASSWDRARKDGYTF. The rearrangement joins TRBV7-2 to TRBJ1-2, with 9 bases that match TRBD1. The CDR3 is 15 residues long. Germline V gene sequence: CDR1 SGHTA, CDR2 FQGNSA. Losses at the gene ends were 4 bases for V and 6 bases for J; bases not matched to a gene: 9.